Detailed here is one TCR beta chain. Its antigen is not known. The source of the sample is a study of OX40 agonist ivuxolimab in advanced cancers. Study-wide results and caveats: Fewer expanded clones were found on average in CD4+ than in CD8+ T cells. Clonal expansion was seen in CD4+ and CD8+ blood T cells by week 6 at 0.1 to 3.0 mg/kg. Expansion of clones was among the lowest in partial responders at 0.1-3.0 mg/kg.

CDR3 length equals 15 residues. CDR1 is SEHNR, CDR2 FQNEAQ, per germline (reference sequence). Trimming at V came to 5 bases and at J to 3 bases, leaving 9 bases not matched to a gene. Produced via immunoSEQ multiplex PCR; TCRdb's table is partial and in-frame only. The data show about 61,000 clones, with roughly four fifths seen just once and less than 3.5% held by the top ten. This sequence originates from an adult with an advanced solid tumor such as melanoma, head and neck, liver or kidney cancer. J is TRBJ1-1 and V is TRBV7-9; TRBD1 matches at 7 bases. The sample in question was CD4+ or CD8+ T cells sorted from blood, obtained in a trial of the OX40 agonist ivuxolimab. The CDR3 loop reads CASSQRQGGDTEAFF. The CDR3 bases are TGTGCCAGCAGCCAGAGACAGGGAGGGGACACTGAAGCTTTCTTT.